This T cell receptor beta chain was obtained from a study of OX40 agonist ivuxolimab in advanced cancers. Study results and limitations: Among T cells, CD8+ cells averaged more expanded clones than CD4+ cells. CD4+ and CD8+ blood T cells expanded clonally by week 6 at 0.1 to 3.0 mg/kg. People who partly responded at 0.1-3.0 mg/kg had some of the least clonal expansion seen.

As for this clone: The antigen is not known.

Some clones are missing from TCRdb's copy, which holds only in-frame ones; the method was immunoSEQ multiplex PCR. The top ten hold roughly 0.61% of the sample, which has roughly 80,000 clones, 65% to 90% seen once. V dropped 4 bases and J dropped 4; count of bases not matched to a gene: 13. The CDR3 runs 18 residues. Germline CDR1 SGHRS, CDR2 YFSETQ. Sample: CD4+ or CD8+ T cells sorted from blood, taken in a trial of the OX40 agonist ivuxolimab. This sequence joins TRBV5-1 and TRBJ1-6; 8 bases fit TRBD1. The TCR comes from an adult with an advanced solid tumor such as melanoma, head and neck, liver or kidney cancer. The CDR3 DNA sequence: TGCGCCAGCAGCGTACTGGACAGGGCGGGGGGATATAATTCACCCCTCCACTTT. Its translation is CASSVLDRAGGYNSPLHF.